This record concerns one T cell receptor beta chain sequence. Germline CDR1 reads SGHRS; CDR2 reads YFSETQ. The CDR3 sequence is 15 residues long. V lost 3 bases to trimming and J lost 3 bases; unmatched junction nucleotides: 8. The data stem from a study of patients and donors after allogeneic stem cell transplantation. TCRdb ran MiXCR on the RT-PCR reads and lists one entry per CDR3 protein. The sample includes about 16,000 distinct CDR3 sequences, 27% seen only once; the top ten take about 34%. This rearrangement joins TRBV5-1 to TRBJ1-1; TRBD1 matches at 7 bases. This receptor was identified in a human donor who was either an allogeneic HSCT recipient or a stem cell or donor lymphocyte infusion donor (not recorded which). It is not recorded whose cells these are; they may come from a transplant donor. The specimen sequenced was blood, either unsorted or a sorted T cell fraction (not recorded which). CDR3 DNA sequence: TGCGCCAGCAGCTATCGACAGGGCTCTTACACTGAAGCTTTCTTT. Its protein is CASSYRQGSYTEAFF.